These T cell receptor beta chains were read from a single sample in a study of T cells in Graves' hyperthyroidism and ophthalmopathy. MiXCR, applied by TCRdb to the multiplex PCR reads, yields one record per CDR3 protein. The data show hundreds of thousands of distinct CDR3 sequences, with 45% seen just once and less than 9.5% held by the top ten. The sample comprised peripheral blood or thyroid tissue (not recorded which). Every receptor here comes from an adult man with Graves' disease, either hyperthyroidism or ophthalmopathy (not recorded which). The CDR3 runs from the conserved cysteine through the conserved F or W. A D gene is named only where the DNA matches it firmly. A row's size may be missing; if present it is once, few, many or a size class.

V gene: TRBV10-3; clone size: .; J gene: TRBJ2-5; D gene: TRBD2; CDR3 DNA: TGTGCCACCAAATCGGTCGGCGGGGGGACCCAGTACTTC; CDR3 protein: CATKSVGGGTQYF
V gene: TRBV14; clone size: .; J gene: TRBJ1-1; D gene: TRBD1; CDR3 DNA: TGTGCCAGCAGCCAAGTATCAGGGGGGAACACTGAAGCTTTCTTT; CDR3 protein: CASSQVSGGNTEAFF
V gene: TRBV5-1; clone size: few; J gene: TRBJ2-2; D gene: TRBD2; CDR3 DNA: TGCGCCAGCAGCCCTAGGACTAGCGGGGGCACCGGGGAGCTGTTTTTT; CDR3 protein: CASSPRTSGGTGELFF
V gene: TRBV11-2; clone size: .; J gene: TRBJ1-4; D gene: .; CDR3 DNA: TGTGCCAGCAGCCCCCTAGGAGGGCCGGGTGAAAAACTGTTTTTT; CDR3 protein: CASSPLGGPGEKLFF
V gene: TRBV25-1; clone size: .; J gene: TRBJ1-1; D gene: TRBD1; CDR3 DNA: TGTGCCAGCAGTTGGGACAGGGGGCTAAGCACTGAAGCTTTCTTT; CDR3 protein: CASSWDRGLSTEAFF
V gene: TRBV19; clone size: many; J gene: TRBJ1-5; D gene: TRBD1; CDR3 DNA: TGTGCCAGTAGTGCCGGGACAGGACACAATCAGCCCCAGCATTTT; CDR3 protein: CASSAGTGHNQPQHF
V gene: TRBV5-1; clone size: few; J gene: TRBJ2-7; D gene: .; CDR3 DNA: TGCGCCAGCAGCTACGCTGAGGCGATATACGAGCAGTACTTC; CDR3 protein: CASSYAEAIYEQYF
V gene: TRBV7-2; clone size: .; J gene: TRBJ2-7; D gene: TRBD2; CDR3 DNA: TGTGCCAGCAGCTTAGACCGCGGGGGGACTTACGAGCAGTACTTC; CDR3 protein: CASSLDRGGTYEQYF
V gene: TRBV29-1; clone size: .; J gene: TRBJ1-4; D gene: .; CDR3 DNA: TGCAGCCTTGAGGGGGTTAGCTGGCATGAAAAACTGTTTTTT; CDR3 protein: CSLEGVSWHEKLFF
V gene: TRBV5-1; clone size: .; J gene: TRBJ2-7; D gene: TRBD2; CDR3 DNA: TGCGCCAGCAGCCTCTACCTAGGGACTAGCGGCGAGCAGTACTTC; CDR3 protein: CASSLYLGTSGEQYF
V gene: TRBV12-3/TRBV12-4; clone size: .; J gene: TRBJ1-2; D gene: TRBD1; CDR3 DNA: TGTGCCAGCAGTCCTAACAGGGGAACGGGCTATGGCTACACCTTC; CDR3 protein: CASSPNRGTGYGYTF
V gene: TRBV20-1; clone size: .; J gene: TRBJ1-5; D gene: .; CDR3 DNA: TGCAGTGCCATACAGGCTCGGGGGCCGCCCCAGCATTTT; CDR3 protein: CSAIQARGPPQHF
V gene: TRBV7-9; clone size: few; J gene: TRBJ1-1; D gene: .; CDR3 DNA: TGTGCCAGCAGCCTCAAAGGGGGGGGAATGGCTTTCTTT; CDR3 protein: CASSLKGGGMAFF
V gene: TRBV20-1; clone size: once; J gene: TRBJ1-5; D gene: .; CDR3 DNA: TGCAGTGCTAGCGGGATCGGTCGGGAGGGACGGCGCAATCAGCCCCAGCATTTT; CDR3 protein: CSASGIGREGRRNQPQHF
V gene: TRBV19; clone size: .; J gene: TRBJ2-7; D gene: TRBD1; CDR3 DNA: TGTGCCAGCAGCCTGACAGGGGTTTCGTCCTACGAGCAGTACTTC; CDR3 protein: CASSLTGVSSYEQYF
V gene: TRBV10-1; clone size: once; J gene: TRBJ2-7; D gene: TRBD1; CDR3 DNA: TGCGCCAGCAGCAAGGGACAGGAGCGACCGCAGTACTTC; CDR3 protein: CASSKGQERPQYF
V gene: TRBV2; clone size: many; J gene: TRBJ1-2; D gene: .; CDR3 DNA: TGTGCCAGCAGTGAATTTACGGGGGAGCCTGGCTACACCTTC; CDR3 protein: CASSEFTGEPGYTF
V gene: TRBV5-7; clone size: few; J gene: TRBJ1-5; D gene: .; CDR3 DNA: TGTGCCAGCAGCGTCAACAGGGTTAGCAATCAGCCCCAGCATTTT; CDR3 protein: CASSVNRVSNQPQHF
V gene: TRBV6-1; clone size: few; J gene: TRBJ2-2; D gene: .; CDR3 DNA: TGTGCCAGCAGGAACGGACGGTACGGCGGGGAGCTGTTTTTT; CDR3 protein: CASRNGRYGGELFF
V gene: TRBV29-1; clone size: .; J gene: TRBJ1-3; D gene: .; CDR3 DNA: TGCAGCGTTAGGAGGGGGGACGCTGAAGACACCATATATTTT; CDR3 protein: CSVRRGDAEDTIYF
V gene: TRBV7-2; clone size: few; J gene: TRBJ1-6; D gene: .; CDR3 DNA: TGTGCCAGCAGGTATACGCCGAATTCACCCCTCCACTTT; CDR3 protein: CASRYTPNSPLHF
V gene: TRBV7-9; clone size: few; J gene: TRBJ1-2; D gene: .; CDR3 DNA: TGTGCCAGCAGTTTACGGGGGTTTAGTGGCTACACCTTC; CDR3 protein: CASSLRGFSGYTF
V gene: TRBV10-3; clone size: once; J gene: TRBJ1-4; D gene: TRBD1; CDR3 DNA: TGTGCCAGCAGTTACGCCCAACCGGGACAGCTGCATGAAAAACTGTTTTTT; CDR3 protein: CASSYAQPGQLHEKLFF